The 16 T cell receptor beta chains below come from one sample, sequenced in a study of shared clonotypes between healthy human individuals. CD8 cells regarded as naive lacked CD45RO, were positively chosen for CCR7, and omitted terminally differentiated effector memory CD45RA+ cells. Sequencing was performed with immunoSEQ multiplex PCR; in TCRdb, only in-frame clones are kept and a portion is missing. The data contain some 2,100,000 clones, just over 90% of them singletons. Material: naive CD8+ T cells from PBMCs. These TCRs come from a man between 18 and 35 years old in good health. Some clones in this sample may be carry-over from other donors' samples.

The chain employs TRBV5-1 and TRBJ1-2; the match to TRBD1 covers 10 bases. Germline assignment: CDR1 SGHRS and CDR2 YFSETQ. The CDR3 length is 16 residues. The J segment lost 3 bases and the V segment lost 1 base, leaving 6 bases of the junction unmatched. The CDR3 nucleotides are TGCGCCAGCAGCTTGAGACAGGGGGCGAGATACTATGGCTACACCTTC. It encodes CASSLRQGARYYGYTF. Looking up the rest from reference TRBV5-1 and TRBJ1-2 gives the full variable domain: KAGVTQTPRYLIKTRGQQVTLSCSPISGHRSVSWYQQTPGQGLQFLFEYFSETQRNKGNFPGRFSGRQFSNSRSEMNVSTLELGDSALYLCASSLRQGARYYGYTFGSGTRLTVV.

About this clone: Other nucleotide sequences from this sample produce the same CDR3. Here the CDR3 reads CAWSTGVEQYF. The CDR3 nucleotides are TGTGCCTGGTCGACAGGGGTCGAGCAGTACTTC. The chain couples TRBV30 to TRBJ2-7, with 8 bases identical to TRBD1. Germline V CDR1 and CDR2: GTSNPN, SVGIG (reference sequence). The V and J ends lost 5 bases and 6 bases, in that order; junction bases with no gene match: 3. This CDR3 spans 11 amino acids.

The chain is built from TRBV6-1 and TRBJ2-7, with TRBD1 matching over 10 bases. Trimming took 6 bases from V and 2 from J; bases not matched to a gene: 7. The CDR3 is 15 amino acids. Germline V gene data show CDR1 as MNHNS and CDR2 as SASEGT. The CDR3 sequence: CASRADRGLTYEQYF. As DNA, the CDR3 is TGTGCCAGCAGGGCGGACAGGGGGTTAACCTACGAGCAGTACTTC.

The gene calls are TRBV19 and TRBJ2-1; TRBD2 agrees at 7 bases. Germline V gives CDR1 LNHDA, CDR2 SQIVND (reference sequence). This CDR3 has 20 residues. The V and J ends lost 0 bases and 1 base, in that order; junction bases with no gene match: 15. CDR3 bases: TGTGCCAGTAGTATAGACCCCTGGGGGGGAGGGCCTGGGTCCTACAATGAGCAGTTCTTC. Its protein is CASSIDPWGGGPGSYNEQFF.

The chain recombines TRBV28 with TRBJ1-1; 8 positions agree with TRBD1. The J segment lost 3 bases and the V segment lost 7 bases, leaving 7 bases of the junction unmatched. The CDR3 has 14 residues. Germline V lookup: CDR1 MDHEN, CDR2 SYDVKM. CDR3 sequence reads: CASTLDRVYTEAFF. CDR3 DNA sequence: TGTGCCAGCACCTTGGACAGGGTTTACACTGAAGCTTTCTTT.

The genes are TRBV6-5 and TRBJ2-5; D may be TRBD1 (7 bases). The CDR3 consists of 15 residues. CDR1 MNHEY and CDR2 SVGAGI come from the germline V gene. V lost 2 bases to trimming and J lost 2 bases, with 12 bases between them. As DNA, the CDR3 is TGTGCCAGCAGTTACCGGGGGACAGATCAAGAGACCCAGTACTTC. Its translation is CASSYRGTDQETQYF.

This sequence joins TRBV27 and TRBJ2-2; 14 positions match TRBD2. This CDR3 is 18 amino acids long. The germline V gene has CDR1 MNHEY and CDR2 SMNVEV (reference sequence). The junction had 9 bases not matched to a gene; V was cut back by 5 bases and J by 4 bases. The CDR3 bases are TGTGCCAGCAGTCTAGGGACTAGCGGGAGCGTGGGCACCGGGGAGCTGTTTTTT. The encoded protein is CASSLGTSGSVGTGELFF.

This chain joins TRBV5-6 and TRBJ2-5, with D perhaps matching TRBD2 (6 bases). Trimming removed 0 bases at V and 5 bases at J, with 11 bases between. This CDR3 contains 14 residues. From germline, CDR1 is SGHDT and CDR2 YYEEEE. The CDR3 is CASSLAGLAETQYF. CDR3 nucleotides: TGTGCCAGCAGCTTGGCCGGTCTAGCGGAGACCCAGTACTTC.

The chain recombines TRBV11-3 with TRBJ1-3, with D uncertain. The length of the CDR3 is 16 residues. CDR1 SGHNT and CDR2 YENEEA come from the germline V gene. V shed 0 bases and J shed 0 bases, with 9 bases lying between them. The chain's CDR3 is CASSLDLSISGNTIYF. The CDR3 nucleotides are TGTGCCAGCAGCTTAGATCTCTCCATCTCTGGAAACACCATATATTTT.

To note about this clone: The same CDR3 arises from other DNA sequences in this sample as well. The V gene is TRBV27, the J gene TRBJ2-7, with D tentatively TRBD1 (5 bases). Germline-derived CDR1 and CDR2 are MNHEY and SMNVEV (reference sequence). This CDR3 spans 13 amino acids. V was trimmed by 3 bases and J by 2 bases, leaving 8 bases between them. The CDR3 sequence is CASSFGQAYEQYF. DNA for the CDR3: TGTGCCAGCAGTTTCGGACAAGCCTACGAGCAGTACTTC.

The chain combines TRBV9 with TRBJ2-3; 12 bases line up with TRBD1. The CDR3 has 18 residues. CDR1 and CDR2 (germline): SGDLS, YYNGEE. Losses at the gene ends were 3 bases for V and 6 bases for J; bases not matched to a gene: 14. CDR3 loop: CASSGVGVGTGGLDTQYF. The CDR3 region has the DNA TGTGCCAGCAGCGGGGTGGGAGTTGGGACAGGGGGCCTGGATACGCAGTATTTT.

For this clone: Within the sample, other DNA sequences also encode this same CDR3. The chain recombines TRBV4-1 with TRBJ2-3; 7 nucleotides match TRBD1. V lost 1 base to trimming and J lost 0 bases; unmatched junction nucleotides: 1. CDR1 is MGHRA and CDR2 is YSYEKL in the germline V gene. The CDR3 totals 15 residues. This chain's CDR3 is CASSQVDRSTDTQYF. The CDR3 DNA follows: TGCGCCAGCAGCCAAGTGGACAGGAGCACAGATACGCAGTATTTT.

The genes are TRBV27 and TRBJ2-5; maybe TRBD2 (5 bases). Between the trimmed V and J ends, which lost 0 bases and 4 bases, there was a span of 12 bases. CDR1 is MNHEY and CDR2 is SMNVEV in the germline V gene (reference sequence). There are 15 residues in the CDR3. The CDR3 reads CASSLSLARGETQYF. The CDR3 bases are TGTGCCAGCAGTTTATCCCTAGCCCGGGGAGAGACCCAGTACTTC.

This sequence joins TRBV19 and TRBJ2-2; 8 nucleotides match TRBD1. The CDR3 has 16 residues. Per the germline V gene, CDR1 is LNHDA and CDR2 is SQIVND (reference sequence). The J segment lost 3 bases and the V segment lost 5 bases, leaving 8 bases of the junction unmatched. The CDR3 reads CASSPGTGVDTGELFF. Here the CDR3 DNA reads TGTGCCAGTAGTCCGGGGACAGGAGTGGACACCGGGGAGCTGTTTTTT.

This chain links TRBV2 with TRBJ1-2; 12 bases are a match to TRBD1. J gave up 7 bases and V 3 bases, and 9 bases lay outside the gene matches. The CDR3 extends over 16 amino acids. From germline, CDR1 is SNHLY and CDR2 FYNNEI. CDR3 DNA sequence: TGTGCCAGCAGTGACCGGGACAGGGGGCAACGGCGTGGCTACACCTTC. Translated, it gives CASSDRDRGQRRGYTF.

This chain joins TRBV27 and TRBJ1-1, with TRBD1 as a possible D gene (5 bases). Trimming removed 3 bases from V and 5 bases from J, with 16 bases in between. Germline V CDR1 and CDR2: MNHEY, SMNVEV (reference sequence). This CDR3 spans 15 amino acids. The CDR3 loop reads CASSFSWRGETEAFF. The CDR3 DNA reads TGTGCCAGCAGTTTCTCTTGGCGAGGGGAGACTGAAGCTTTCTTT.